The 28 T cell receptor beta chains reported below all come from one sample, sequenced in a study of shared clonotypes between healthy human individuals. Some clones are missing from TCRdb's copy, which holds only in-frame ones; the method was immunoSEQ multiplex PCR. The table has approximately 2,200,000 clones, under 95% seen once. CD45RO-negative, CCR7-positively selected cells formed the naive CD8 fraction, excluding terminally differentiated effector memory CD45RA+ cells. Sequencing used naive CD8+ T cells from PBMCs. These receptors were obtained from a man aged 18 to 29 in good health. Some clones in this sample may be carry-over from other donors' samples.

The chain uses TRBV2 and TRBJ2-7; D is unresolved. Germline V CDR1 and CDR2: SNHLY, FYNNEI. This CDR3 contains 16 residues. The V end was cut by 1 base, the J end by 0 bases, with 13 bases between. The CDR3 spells CASSEEVGWSSYEQYF. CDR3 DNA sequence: TGTGCCAGCAGTGAAGAGGTGGGATGGAGCTCCTACGAGCAGTACTTC.

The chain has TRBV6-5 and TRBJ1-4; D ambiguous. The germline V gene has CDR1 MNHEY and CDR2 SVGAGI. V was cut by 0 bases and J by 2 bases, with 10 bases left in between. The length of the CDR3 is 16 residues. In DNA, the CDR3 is TGTGCCAGCAGTTACTCCCCGGCGGACACTAATGAAAAACTGTTTTTT. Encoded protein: CASSYSPADTNEKLFF.

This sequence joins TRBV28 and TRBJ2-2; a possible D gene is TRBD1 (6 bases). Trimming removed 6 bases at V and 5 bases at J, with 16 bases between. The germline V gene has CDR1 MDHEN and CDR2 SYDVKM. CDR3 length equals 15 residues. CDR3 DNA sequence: TGTGCCAGCAGCCAGGTCGGACAGCCGACCGGGGAGCTGTTTTTT. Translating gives CASSQVGQPTGELFF.

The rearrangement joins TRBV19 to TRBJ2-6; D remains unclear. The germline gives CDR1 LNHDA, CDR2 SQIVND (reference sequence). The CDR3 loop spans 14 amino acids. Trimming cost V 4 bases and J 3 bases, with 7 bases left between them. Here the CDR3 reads CASSRRDGANVLTF. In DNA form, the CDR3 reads TGTGCCAGTAGTAGGCGCGATGGGGCCAACGTCCTGACTTTC. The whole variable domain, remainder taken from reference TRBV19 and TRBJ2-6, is DGGITQSPKYLFRKEGQNVTLSCEQNLNHDAMYWYRQDPGQGLRLIYYSQIVNDFQKGDIAEGYSVSREKKESFPLTVTSAQKNPTAFYLCASSRRDGANVLTFGAGSRLTVL.

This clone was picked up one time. CDR3 region: CASTPLDGLAGGYNEQFF. The CDR3 DNA sequence: TGTGCCAGCACCCCACTCGACGGCCTAGCGGGAGGCTACAATGAGCAGTTCTTC. V and J are TRBV14 and TRBJ2-1; 11 nucleotides match TRBD2. V lost 7 bases, J lost 3 bases, and 14 bases stayed unmatched. Germline V gives CDR1 SGHDN, CDR2 FVKESK. The CDR3 has 18 residues.

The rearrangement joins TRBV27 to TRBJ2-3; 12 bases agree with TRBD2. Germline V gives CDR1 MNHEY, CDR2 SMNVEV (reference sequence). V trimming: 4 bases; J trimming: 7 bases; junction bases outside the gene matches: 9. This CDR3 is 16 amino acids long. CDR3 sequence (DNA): TGTGCCAGCAGTTCCAATCTAGCGGGAGGGCCCTATACGCAGTATTTT. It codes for CASSSNLAGGPYTQYF.

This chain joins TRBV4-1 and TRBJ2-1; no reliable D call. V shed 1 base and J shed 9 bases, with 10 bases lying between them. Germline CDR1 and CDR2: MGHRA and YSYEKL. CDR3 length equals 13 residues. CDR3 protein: CASSQGLTGEQFF. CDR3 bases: TGCGCCAGCAGCCAAGGCCTTACTGGTGAGCAGTTCTTC.

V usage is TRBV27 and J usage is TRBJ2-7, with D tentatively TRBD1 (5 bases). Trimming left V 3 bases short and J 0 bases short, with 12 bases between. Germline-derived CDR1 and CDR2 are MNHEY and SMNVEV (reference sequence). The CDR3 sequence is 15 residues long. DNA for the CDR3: TGTGCCAGCAGTTTCTTCCAGGGAAGCTCCTACGAGCAGTACTTC. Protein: CASSFFQGSSYEQYF.

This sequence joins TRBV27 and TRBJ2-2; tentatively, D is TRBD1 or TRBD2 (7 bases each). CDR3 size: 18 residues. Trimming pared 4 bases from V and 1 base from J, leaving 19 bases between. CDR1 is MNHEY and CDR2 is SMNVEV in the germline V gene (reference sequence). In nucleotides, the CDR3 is TGTGCCAGCAGTTCTTGGTTGGGAGGGGGCGGGAACACCGGGGAGCTGTTTTTT. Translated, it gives CASSSWLGGGGNTGELFF.

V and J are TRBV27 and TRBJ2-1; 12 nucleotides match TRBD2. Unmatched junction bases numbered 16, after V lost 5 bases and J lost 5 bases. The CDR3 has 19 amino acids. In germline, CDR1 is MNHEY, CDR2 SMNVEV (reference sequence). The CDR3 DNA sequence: TGTGCCAGCAGTGCCCTCGCCTTACTGACTAGCGGGAGCCACAATGAGCAGTTCTTC. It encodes CASSALALLTSGSHNEQFF.

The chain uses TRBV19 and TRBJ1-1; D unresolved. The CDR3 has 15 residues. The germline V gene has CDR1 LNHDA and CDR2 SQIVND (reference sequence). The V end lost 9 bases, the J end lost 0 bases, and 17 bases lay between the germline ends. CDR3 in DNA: TGTGCCAGCCGAGGGAGATCTTCTATGAACACTGAAGCTTTCTTT. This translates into CASRGRSSMNTEAFF.

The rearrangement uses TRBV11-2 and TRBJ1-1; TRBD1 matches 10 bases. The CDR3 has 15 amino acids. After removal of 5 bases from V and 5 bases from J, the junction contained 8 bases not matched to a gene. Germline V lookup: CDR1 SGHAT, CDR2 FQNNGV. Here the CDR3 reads CASSGRDRGWTEAFF. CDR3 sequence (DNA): TGTGCCAGCAGCGGCCGGGACAGGGGTTGGACTGAAGCTTTCTTT.

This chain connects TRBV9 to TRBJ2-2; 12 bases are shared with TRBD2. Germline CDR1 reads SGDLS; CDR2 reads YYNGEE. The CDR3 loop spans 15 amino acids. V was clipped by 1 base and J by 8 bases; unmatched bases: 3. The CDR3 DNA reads TGTGCCAGCAGCGTAACCGGGACTAGCGGGGGGGAGCTGTTTTTT. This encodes CASSVTGTSGGELFF.

The CDR3 DNA follows: TGTGCCTGGAGTGTAATTCTCAGGGATGGGGGCACTGAAGCTTTCTTT. Protein sequence: CAWSVILRDGGTEAFF. J is TRBJ1-1 and V is TRBV30; a possible D gene is TRBD1 (5 bases). Germline loops: CDR1 GTSNPN, CDR2 SVGIG (reference sequence). There are 16 residues in the CDR3. Deletions cut 0 bases from V and 4 bases from J, with 18 bases between.

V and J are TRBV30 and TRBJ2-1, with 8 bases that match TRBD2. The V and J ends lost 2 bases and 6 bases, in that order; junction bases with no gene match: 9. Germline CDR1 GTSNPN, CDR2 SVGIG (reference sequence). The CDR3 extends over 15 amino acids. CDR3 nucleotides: TGTGCCTGGAGTTTCTCAGCGGGAGTTCGCAATGAGCAGTTCTTC. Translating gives CAWSFSAGVRNEQFF.

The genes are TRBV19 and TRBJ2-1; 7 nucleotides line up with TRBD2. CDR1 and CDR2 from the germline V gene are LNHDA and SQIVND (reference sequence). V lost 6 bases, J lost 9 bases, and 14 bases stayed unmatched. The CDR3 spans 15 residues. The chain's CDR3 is CASRTSPYPTSEQFF. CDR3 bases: TGTGCCAGTAGGACTAGCCCTTACCCAACTAGTGAGCAGTTCTTC.

The CDR3 protein is CASSPHPGESYEQYF. The CDR3 DNA sequence: TGTGCCAGCAGCCCTCACCCAGGGGAGTCCTACGAGCAGTACTTC. V gene TRBV7-9 combines with J gene TRBJ2-7; perhaps TRBD1 as D (6 bases). Trimming took 5 bases from V and 1 from J, leaving 15 bases between them. The CDR3 runs 15 residues. In germline, CDR1 is SEHNR, CDR2 FQNEAQ (reference sequence).

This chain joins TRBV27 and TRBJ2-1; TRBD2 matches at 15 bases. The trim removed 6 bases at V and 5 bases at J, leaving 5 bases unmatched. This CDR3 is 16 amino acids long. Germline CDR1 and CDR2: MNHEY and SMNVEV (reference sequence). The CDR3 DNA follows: TGTGCCAGCAGGGGACTAGCGGGAGGCGTGCACAATGAGCAGTTCTTC. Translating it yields CASRGLAGGVHNEQFF.

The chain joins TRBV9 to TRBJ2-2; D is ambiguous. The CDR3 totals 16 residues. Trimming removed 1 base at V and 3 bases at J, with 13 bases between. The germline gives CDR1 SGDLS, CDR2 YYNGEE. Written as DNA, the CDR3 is TGTGCCAGCAGCGTACCCCAGAATGGAGACACCGGGGAGCTGTTTTTT. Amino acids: CASSVPQNGDTGELFF.

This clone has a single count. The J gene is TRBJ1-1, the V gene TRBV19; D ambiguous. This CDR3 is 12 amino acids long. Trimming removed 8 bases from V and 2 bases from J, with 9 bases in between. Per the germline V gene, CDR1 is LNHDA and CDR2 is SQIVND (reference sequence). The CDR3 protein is CASGSYNTEAFF. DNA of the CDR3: TGTGCCAGTGGATCTTATAACACTGAAGCTTTCTTT.

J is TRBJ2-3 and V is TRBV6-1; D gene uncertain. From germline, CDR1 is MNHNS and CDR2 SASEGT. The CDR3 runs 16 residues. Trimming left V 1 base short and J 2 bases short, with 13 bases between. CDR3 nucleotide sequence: TGTGCCAGCAGTGAAGAGCCGGGCAGGCACACAGATACGCAGTATTTT. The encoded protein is CASSEEPGRHTDTQYF.

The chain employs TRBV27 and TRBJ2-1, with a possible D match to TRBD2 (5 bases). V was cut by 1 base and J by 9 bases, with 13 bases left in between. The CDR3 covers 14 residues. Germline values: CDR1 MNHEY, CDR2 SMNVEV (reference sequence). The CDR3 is CASSLFEGRGEQFF. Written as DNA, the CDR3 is TGTGCCAGCAGTTTATTCGAGGGTAGAGGTGAGCAGTTCTTC.

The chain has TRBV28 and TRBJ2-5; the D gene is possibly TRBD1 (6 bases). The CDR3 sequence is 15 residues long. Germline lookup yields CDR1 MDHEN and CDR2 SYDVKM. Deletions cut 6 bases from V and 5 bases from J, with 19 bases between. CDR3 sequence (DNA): TGTGCCAGCAGATCCAGGACAGCCAGCAGGGAGACCCAGTACTTC. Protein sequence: CASRSRTASRETQYF.

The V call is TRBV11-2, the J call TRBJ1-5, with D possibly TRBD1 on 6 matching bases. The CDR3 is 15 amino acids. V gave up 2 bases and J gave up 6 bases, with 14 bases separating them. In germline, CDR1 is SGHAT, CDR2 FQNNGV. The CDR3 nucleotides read TGTGCCAGCAGCTTACAAGGGGGTAGGGTTCAGCCCCAGCATTTT. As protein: CASSLQGGRVQPQHF.

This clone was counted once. In DNA, the CDR3 is TGTGCCAGCAGCTTTCAAGTTAGTGAAAAACTGTTTTTT. Amino acids: CASSFQVSEKLFF. The genes are TRBV5-8 and TRBJ1-4; D gene unclear. Germline values: CDR1 SGHTS, CDR2 YDEGEE. The CDR3 has 13 amino acids. Trimming pared 2 bases from V and 7 bases from J, leaving 9 bases between.

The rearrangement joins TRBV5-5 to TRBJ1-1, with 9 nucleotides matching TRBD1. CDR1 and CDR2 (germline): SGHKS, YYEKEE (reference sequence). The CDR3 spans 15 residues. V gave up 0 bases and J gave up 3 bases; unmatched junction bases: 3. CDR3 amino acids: CASSLVQGAHTEAFF. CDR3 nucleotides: TGTGCCAGCAGCTTGGTACAGGGGGCACACACTGAAGCTTTCTTT.

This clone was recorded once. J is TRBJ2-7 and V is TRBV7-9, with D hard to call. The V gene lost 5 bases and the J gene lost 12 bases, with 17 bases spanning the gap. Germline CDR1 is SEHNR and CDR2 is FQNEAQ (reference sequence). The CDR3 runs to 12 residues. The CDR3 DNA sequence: TGTGCCAGCAGCCCCGGGCAGGACCCCCGGTACTTC. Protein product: CASSPGQDPRYF. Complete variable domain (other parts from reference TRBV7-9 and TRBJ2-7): DTGVSQNPRHKITKRGQNVTFRCDPISEHNRLYWYRQTLGQGPEFLTYFQNEAQLEKSRLLSDRFSAERPKGSFSTLEIQRTEQGDSAMYLCASSPGQDPRYFGPGTRLTVT.

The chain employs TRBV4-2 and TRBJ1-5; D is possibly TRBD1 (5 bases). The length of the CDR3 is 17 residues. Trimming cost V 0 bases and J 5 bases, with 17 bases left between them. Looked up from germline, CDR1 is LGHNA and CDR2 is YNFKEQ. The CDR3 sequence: CASSQELLGGSYQPQHF. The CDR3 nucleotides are TGTGCCAGCAGCCAAGAACTTTTGGGGGGATCGTATCAGCCCCAGCATTTT.